Sequencing of this TCR beta chain was carried out in a study of blood T cell repertoires in COVID-19. Sequenced by immunoSEQ multiplex PCR; TCRdb stores in-frame clones only, minus some. This sample has approximately 170,000 clones, with less than 90% found just once. With 1 base clipped from V and 4 bases from J, the junction kept 13 bases outside the gene matches. CDR1 and CDR2 from the germline V gene are KGHSH and LQKENI. The CDR3 loop spans 18 amino acids. This TCR was recovered from a woman aged 45-65 years who had recovered from COVID-19. The chain employs TRBV18 and TRBJ1-3; 7 bases match TRBD1. Material for sequencing was PBMCs or T cells enriched from blood (not recorded which). CDR3 nucleotide sequence: TGTGCCAGCTCACCACTCGGAGGGGGCAGTTCTGCCGGAAACACCATATATTTT. This translates into CASSPLGGGSSAGNTIYF.